These T cell receptor beta chains were read from a single sample in a study of cytomegalovirus exposure and HLA in healthy donors. Sequencing used immunoSEQ multiplex PCR; TCRdb keeps in-frame clones, though not all of them. The sample includes some 150,000 clones, approximately 80% seen only once; the top ten take 4.3%. Sequenced: PBMCs. The receptors were sampled from a man in his forties in good health and CMV-seronegative. CDR3s include the opening cysteine and the closing phenylalanine or tryptophan. Each record gives: V gene, J gene, D gene, clone size, CDR3 DNA, CDR3 protein. D genes are given only for firm matches. Size is omitted from some rows. Given values are once, few, many or a class for expanded clones.

TRBV7-6,TRBJ2-3,TRBD1,-,TGTGCCACCCACCCAGGGGGCGTGAGCACAGATACGCAGTATTTT,CATHPGGVSTDTQYF
TRBV7-9,TRBJ2-3,TRBD2,-,TGTGCCAGCAGTTACCGGGGAGCGGGGGGGATTGGCACAGATACGCAGTATTTT,CASSYRGAGGIGTDTQYF
TRBV7-9,TRBJ2-5,TRBD2,few,TGTGCCAGCAGCACCTGGACTAGCGGGGGCCAAGAGACCCAGTACTTC,CASSTWTSGGQETQYF
TRBV6-5,TRBJ2-2,-,-,TGTGCCAGTTACGGGACACCGAACACCGGGGAGCTGTTTTTT,CASYGTPNTGELFF
TRBV10-3,TRBJ2-1,TRBD2,-,TGTGCCATCAGTGAGTCAGGGGGAAGCGGGGGTTCCGAGCAGTTCTTC,CAISESGGSGGSEQFF
TRBV10-3,TRBJ1-6,-,-,TGTGCCATCGGAAGACAGGACAATTCACCCCTCCACTTT,CAIGRQDNSPLHF
TRBV7-8,TRBJ1-5,TRBD1,-,TGTGCCAGCAGCTTATTGAGGGGGCGACAGCCCCAGCATTTT,CASSLLRGRQPQHF
TRBV30,TRBJ2-7,TRBD2,few,TGTGCCTGGGGCCCGACTAGCGGGACCCCCTACGAGCAGTACTTC,CAWGPTSGTPYEQYF
TRBV29-1,TRBJ2-1,-,-,TGCAGCGTTGCTGGGATGCACTTGGGGGGGGCTGAGCAGTTCTTC,CSVAGMHLGGAEQFF
TRBV10-3,TRBJ1-1,-,-,TGTGCCATCAGTGAAAGAGTGAACACTGAAGCTTTCTTT,CAISERVNTEAFF
TRBV27,TRBJ1-6,TRBD1,-,TGTGCCAGCGCCCCTTCAGGGGGGAATTCACCCCTCCACTTT,CASAPSGGNSPLHF
TRBV7-9,TRBJ1-3,TRBD1,-,TGTGCCAGCAGCCCGGACAGGGGATTAATAAACACCATATATTTT,CASSPDRGLINTIYF
TRBV6-4,TRBJ1-5,-,once,TGTGCCAGCAGTGCAGATAGCAATCAGCCCCAGCATTTT,CASSADSNQPQHF
TRBV11-2,TRBJ1-1,-,-,TGTGCCAGCAGCTTAGACAGGTCGGCTTTGACTTTCTTT,CASSLDRSALTFF
TRBV10-2,TRBJ1-5,-,-,TGCGCCAGCAGAGGCAGGGTCGGGAGCAATCAGCCCCAGCATTTT,CASRGRVGSNQPQHF
TRBV28,TRBJ2-2,TRBD1,-,TGTGCCAGCAGACCTCCGGACAGGCACACCGGGGAGCTGTTTTTT,CASRPPDRHTGELFF
TRBV19,TRBJ2-7,TRBD1,-,TGTGCCAGTAGGGGCCTCCCGGGACAGGGTAGAACCTACGAGCAGTACTTC,CASRGLPGQGRTYEQYF
TRBV28,TRBJ1-2,TRBD1,-,TGTGCCAGCAGTTTTTCCCAGGGGGCTAGGGGCTACACCTTC,CASSFSQGARGYTF
TRBV5-1,TRBJ2-2,TRBD2,-,TGCGCCAGCAGCGTCGCCGGGACTAGCGGGGGGGGCAACACCGGGGAGCTGTTTTTT,CASSVAGTSGGGNTGELFF
TRBV4-1,TRBJ1-2,-,-,TGCGCCAGCAGCCAACCCTCAAATCCTTTAGGGAGAAACTATGGCTACACCTTC,CASSQPSNPLGRNYGYTF
TRBV29-1,TRBJ2-1,-,-,TGCAGCGCCCCTCGGATGCGGCAGCAGTACAATGAGCAGTTCTTC,CSAPRMRQQYNEQFF
TRBV10-3,TRBJ1-2,TRBD1,once,TGTGCCATCAGACCGGGACAGGAGAACTATGGCTACACCTTC,CAIRPGQENYGYTF
TRBV25-1,TRBJ2-3,-,-,TGTGCCAGCAGTATCACAGGGACAGATACGCAGTATTTT,CASSITGTDTQYF
TRBV5-6,TRBJ2-4,-,once,TGTGCCAGCAGCCCAAGGGGCCCCAAAAACATTCAGTACTTC,CASSPRGPKNIQYF
TRBV30,TRBJ1-1,-,-,TGTGCCTGGAGTGTCCAGGGTCTCACTGAAGCTTTCTTT,CAWSVQGLTEAFF
TRBV5-8,TRBJ1-5,-,once,TGTGCCAGCAGCTTGTTGCCCCCAGGGGTGAATCAGCCCCAGCATTTT,CASSLLPPGVNQPQHF
TRBV21-1,TRBJ1-1,-,-,TGTGCCAGCAGCTTACAGGGGTGGGACACTGAAGCTTTCTTT,CASSLQGWDTEAFF
TRBV18,TRBJ2-7,-,few,TGTGCCAGCTCACCAAGCAAGGGGCCCTACGAGCAGTACTTC,CASSPSKGPYEQYF
TRBV5-4,TRBJ1-1,TRBD1,-,TGTGCCAGCAGCTTGGCCGGGACAGTGGAAGCTTTCTTT,CASSLAGTVEAFF
TRBV29-1,TRBJ2-3,-,-,TGCAGCGTTGCGGGTGTCGGCACAGATACGCAGTATTTT,CSVAGVGTDTQYF
TRBV19,TRBJ1-5,-,-,TGTGCCAGTAGTACCGGGTATCAGCCCCAGCATTTT,CASSTGYQPQHF
TRBV7-2,TRBJ1-3,-,-,TGTGCCAGCAGCTTGGGGGGGGCTGCTGGAAACACCATATATTTT,CASSLGGAAGNTIYF
TRBV6-1,TRBJ2-7,-,-,TGTGCCAGCAGTGCCGGGGCGGGGTTACCCTACGAGCAGTACTTC,CASSAGAGLPYEQYF
TRBV14,TRBJ1-1,TRBD1,-,TGTGCCAGCAGCCAAGCCTACAGGGGCAAGAACACTGAAGCTTTCTTT,CASSQAYRGKNTEAFF